A single T cell receptor (beta chain) is shown here with its context. This record comes from a study of CD8 T cells in Susac syndrome. CD8+ and CD4+ T cells from blood underwent TCR beta sequencing. RNA totalling roughly 0.5 to 1 ug underwent reverse transcription with random hexamers. The amplification used immunoSEQ multiplex PCR on TCR beta CDR3; it spanned 54 Vbeta and 13 Jbeta. TCRdb reprocessed the immunoSEQ multiplex PCR reads via MiXCR and lists one record per CDR3 protein. The table includes 170,000 or so distinct CDR3 sequences, about 93% detected once. V shed 7 bases, J shed 7 bases, and the junction held 11 bases outside the gene matches. This CDR3 region has 15 residues.

The sequence derives from a human donor with multiple sclerosis. The chain has TRBV12-3 or TRBV12-4 and TRBJ2-3; 10 bases map to TRBD2. Sequenced: CD4+ T cells from PBMCs. For the CDR3, the DNA is TGTGCCAGCACCCCGAGCGGGGGGGCCCATCATACGCAGTATTTT. Its protein product is CASTPSGGAHHTQYF.